This T cell receptor beta chain derives from a study of OX40 agonist ivuxolimab in advanced cancers. At the level of the study: Dosing consisted of intravenous ivuxolimab at 0.01 to 10 mg/kg every 2 weeks. Whole-study findings and limits: Also showing low normalized T-cell clonal expansion were some of the nonresponders.

Comment on this clone: The antigen is undetermined.

The repertoire was sequenced with immunoSEQ multiplex PCR; TCRdb's copy has only in-frame clones and lacks some. The repertoire holds over 70,000 clones, with about 88% as singletons. V lost 0 bases, J lost 3 bases, and 11 bases lay in between. The germline V gene encodes CDR1 LNHDA and CDR2 SQIVND (reference sequence). The CDR3 runs to 15 residues. This sample comprised CD4+ or CD8+ T cells sorted from blood, obtained in a trial of the OX40 agonist ivuxolimab. This rearrangement joins TRBV19 to TRBJ1-2; D gene ambiguous. The sequence was obtained from an adult with an advanced solid tumor such as melanoma, head and neck, liver or kidney cancer. Here the CDR3 DNA reads TGTGCCAGTAGTATAGACCGATGGGCCCACTATGGCTACACCTTC. This codes for CASSIDRWAHYGYTF.